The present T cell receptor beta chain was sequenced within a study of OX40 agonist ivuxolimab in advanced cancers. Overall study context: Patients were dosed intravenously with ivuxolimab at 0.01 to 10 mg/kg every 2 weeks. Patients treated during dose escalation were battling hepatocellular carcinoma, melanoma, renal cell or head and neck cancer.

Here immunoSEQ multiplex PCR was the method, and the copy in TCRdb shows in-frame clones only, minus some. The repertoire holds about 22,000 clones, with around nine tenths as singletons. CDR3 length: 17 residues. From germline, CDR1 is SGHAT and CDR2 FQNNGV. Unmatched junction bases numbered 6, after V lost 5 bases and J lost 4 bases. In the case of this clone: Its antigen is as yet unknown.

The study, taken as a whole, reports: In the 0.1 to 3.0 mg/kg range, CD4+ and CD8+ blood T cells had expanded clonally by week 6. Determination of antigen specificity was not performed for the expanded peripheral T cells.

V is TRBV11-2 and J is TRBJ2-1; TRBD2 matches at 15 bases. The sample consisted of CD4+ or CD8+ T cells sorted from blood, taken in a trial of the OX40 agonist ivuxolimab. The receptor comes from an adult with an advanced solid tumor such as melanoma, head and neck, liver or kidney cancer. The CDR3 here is CASSARTSGRGYNEQFF. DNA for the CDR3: TGTGCCAGCAGCGCCCGGACTAGCGGGAGGGGATACAATGAGCAGTTCTTC.